One and the same sample provided the 17 T cell receptor beta chains below, sequenced in a study of T cells in localized non-small cell lung cancer (dated by TCRdb to 2020 to 2021). Receptor amplification or capture employed the immunoSEQ multiplex PCR assay. This immuneACCESS table, as held by TCRdb, lists in-frame sequences with V and J called but not all clones. Of the missing ones, under half trace to an unresolved V gene in checked studies; the others have no known cause. A total of under 3,500 clones appear in this sample, approximately 23% of them only once. The ten biggest clones cover roughly 25% of the sample. Sequencing was performed on lung tumor tissue, taken before any cancer treatment. These TCRs come from a woman between 40 and 69 years old with stage I lung adenocarcinoma.

In its sample, this clone is medium-sized (0.01 to 0.1%). The rearrangement links TRBV6-8 to TRBJ1-6, with a weak D call TRBD1 (5 bases). Germline values: CDR1 MNHGY, CDR2 SAAAGT. The CDR3 sequence is 15 residues long. The V and J ends lost 0 bases and 10 bases respectively, with 13 bases between them. This chain's CDR3 is CASSYSSRGDSPLHF. CDR3 coding DNA: TGTGCCAGCAGTTACTCAAGCCGAGGGGACTCACCCCTCCACTTT.

The gene calls are TRBV14 and TRBJ2-6; no reliable D call. CDR3 length: 15 amino acids. V lost 3 bases to trimming and J lost 2 bases, with 8 bases between them. Germline V gives CDR1 SGHDN, CDR2 FVKESK. The CDR3 sequence: CASSQSIAGANVLTF. CDR3 coding DNA: TGTGCCAGCAGCCAGTCAATCGCTGGGGCCAACGTCCTGACTTTC.

With respect to this clone: The germline gene is not matched at one end of the junction; a read error may be the cause. The J gene is TRBJ2-2, the V gene TRBV6-8; TRBD1 aligns across 7 bases. Germline V gene data show CDR1 as MNHGY and CDR2 as SAAAGT. The CDR3 has 14 residues. CDR3 DNA: TGTGCCATCAGTCCAGGGGGTTTGAGCGGGGAGCTGTTTTTT. The encoded protein is CAISPGGLSGELFF.

The chain's CDR3 is CASSLRASTNEKLFF. The CDR3 region has the DNA TGCGCCAGCAGCTTGCGGGCTTCAACTAATGAAAAACTGTTTTTT. V and J are TRBV5-1 and TRBJ1-4; D ambiguous. Germline assignment: CDR1 SGHRS and CDR2 YFSETQ. The CDR3 extends over 15 amino acids. V gave up 1 base and J gave up 0 bases, with 7 bases separating them. The variable domain in full, completed from reference TRBV5-1 and TRBJ1-4, reads KAGVTQTPRYLIKTRGQQVTLSCSPISGHRSVSWYQQTPGQGLQFLFEYFSETQRNKGNFPGRFSGRQFSNSRSEMNVSTLELGDSALYLCASSLRASTNEKLFFGSGTQLSVL.

The chain recombines TRBV25-1 with TRBJ2-5, with 11 positions matching TRBD2. Trimming took 5 bases from V and 1 from J; bases not matched to a gene: 9. The germline V gene encodes CDR1 MGHDK and CDR2 SYGVNS. The CDR3 contains 17 residues. As DNA, the CDR3 is TGTGCCAGCAGTTACCGAATAGGGACTAGCGGCCAAGAGACCCAGTACTTC. Its protein product is CASSYRIGTSGQETQYF.

The chain uses TRBV19 and TRBJ2-5; the match to TRBD2 covers 8 bases. V lost 2 bases to trimming and J lost 7 bases; unmatched junction nucleotides: 18. The V gene's germline CDR1 is LNHDA and CDR2 SQIVND (reference sequence). The CDR3 totals 18 residues. The DNA for the CDR3 is TGTGCCAGTAGTATAACGTACATCCGGGGGGGCACTCTCGGGACCCAGTACTTC. Translated, it gives CASSITYIRGGTLGTQYF.

Within the sample, this clone is medium-sized (0.01 to 0.1%). The CDR3 spells CASSPGLAVDPYNEQFF. CDR3 bases: TGTGCCAGCAGTCCTGGACTAGCGGTCGATCCCTACAATGAGCAGTTCTTC. The J gene is TRBJ2-1, the V gene TRBV9; 10 bases align to TRBD2. The CDR3 has 17 amino acids. Germline lookup yields CDR1 SGDLS and CDR2 YYNGEE. The junction had 10 bases not matched to a gene; V was cut back by 5 bases and J by 2 bases.

A few counts support this clone. The J gene is TRBJ1-6, the V gene TRBV5-1; TRBD1 might be the D (6 bases). Deletions cut 0 bases from V and 5 bases from J, with 6 bases between. Germline V gene lookup returns CDR1 SGHRS and CDR2 YFSETQ. This CDR3 region has 14 residues. The CDR3 here is CASSLEGDNSPLHF. The CDR3 DNA reads as TGCGCCAGCAGCTTGGAGGGGGATAATTCACCCCTCCACTTT.

This chain uses TRBV9 with TRBJ1-1; 10 nucleotides match TRBD1. Unmatched junction bases numbered 12, after V lost 6 bases and J lost 4 bases. Germline lookup yields CDR1 SGDLS and CDR2 YYNGEE. The CDR3 extends over 16 amino acids. This CDR3 reads CASNRDRGMGGTEAFF. DNA of the CDR3: TGTGCCAGCAACAGGGACAGGGGAATGGGGGGCACTGAAGCTTTCTTT.

Sample share makes this clone medium-sized. This chain links TRBV6-8 with TRBJ1-5, with TRBD1 identical over 11 bases. V was pared by 6 bases and J by 7 bases, with 8 bases of the junction left unmatched. The CDR3 length is 15 residues. Germline assignment: CDR1 MNHGY and CDR2 SAAAGT. Here the CDR3 reads CASSRGQGARQPQHF. The CDR3 nucleotides read TGTGCCAGCAGCCGAGGACAGGGGGCACGGCAGCCCCAGCATTTT.

By frequency in the sample, this clone is medium-sized. One end of the junction is discordant with germline, which a read error may explain. This rearrangement joins TRBV19 to TRBJ1-1; no clear D gene. Germline V lookup: CDR1 LNHDA, CDR2 SQIVND (reference sequence). This CDR3 region has 13 residues. The chain's CDR3 is CASSMYGGPEAFF. As DNA, the CDR3 is TGTGCCAGTAGTATGTATGGTGGGCCTGAGGCTTTCTTT.

The chain recombines TRBV18 with TRBJ2-7, with D possibly matching TRBD2 (5 bases). The germline V gene has CDR1 KGHSH and CDR2 LQKENI. Between the trimmed V and J ends, which lost 0 bases and 7 bases, there was a span of 13 bases. This CDR3 is built from 14 residues. For the CDR3, the DNA is TGTGCCAGCTCACCACCGACCCATACGGGAGAGCAGTACTTC. Protein: CASSPPTHTGEQYF.

The J gene is TRBJ1-4, the V gene TRBV6-8; TRBD1 might be the D (5 bases). V was shortened by 0 bases and J by 8 bases, with 7 bases between the two germline ends. Per the germline V gene, CDR1 is MNHGY and CDR2 is SAAAGT. CDR3 length equals 13 residues. The CDR3, as DNA: TGTGCCAGCAGTTACTCGGGGGTCGAAAAACTGTTTTTT. This codes for CASSYSGVEKLFF.

The chain carries TRBV30 and TRBJ1-6; tentative D call: TRBD1 (5 bases). CDR1 GTSNPN and CDR2 SVGIG come from the germline V gene (reference sequence). The ends were cut back, 0 bases at V and 5 bases at J, with 11 bases in the middle. The length of the CDR3 is 15 residues. CDR3 DNA sequence: TGTGCCTGGAGTGTAGGCGGGGCCGATAATTCACCCCTCCACTTT. Its translation: CAWSVGGADNSPLHF.

This clone came up a few times. The chain joins TRBV7-5 to TRBJ2-7; the table calls TRBD2, which could not be checked here. TRBV7-5 is marked as a pseudogene. The length of the CDR3 is 16 residues. The CDR3 loop is CASSLPTYAVSYEQYF. DNA of the CDR3: TGTGCCAGCAGCCTTCCTACTTATGCGGTAAGCTACGAGCAGTACTTC.

This clone is medium-sized. The rearrangement joins TRBV11-3 to TRBJ1-4; tentative D call: TRBD1 (5 bases). V was cut by 2 bases and J by 7 bases, with 14 bases left in between. The CDR3 extends over 15 amino acids. Per germline, CDR1 SGHNT and CDR2 YENEEA. The CDR3 DNA reads TGTGCCAGCAGCTTAAATTCGGGGGTAACTGAAAAACTGTTTTTT. Protein: CASSLNSGVTEKLFF.

The V and J genes are TRBV12-5 and TRBJ1-2, with D tentatively TRBD1 (5 bases). The CDR3 consists of 14 residues. Germline CDR1 is LGHNT and CDR2 is FRNRAP. CDR3 DNA: TGTGCCAGCACCACGACAGTGCGTAACTATGGCTACACCTTC. Protein product: CASTTTVRNYGYTF.